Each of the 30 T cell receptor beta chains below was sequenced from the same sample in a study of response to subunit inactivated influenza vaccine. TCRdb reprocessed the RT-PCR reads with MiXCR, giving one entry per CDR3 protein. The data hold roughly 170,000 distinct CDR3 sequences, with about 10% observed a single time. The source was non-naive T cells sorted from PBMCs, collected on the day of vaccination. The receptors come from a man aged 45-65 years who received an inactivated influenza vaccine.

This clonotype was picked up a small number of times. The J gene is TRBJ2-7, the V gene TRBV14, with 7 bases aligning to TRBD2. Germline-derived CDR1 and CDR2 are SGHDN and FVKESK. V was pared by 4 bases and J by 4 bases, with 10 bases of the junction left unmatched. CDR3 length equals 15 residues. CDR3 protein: CASSPPGRELYEQYF. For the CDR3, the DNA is TGTGCCAGCAGCCCACCGGGGCGGGAGTTATACGAGCAGTACTTC.

This chain's CDR3 is CASSLNYRYEQYF. CDR3 bases: TGTGCCAGCAGCTTAAACTATCGCTACGAGCAGTACTTC. This chain joins TRBV7-2 and TRBJ2-7, with D unresolved. V was shortened by 2 bases and J by 3 bases, with 8 bases between the two germline ends. The CDR3 covers 13 residues. The germline gives CDR1 SGHTA, CDR2 FQGNSA.

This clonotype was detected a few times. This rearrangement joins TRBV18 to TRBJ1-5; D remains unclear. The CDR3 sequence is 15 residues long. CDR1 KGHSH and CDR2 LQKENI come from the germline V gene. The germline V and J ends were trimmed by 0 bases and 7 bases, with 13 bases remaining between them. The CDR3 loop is CASSPPGWQDQPQHF. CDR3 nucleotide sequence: TGTGCCAGCTCACCACCGGGGTGGCAGGACCAGCCCCAGCATTTT.

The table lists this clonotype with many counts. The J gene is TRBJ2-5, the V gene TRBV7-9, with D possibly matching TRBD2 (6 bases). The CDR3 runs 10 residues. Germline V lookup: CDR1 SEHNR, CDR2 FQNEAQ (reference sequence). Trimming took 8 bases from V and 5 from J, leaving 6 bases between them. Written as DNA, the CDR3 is TGTGCCAGCGGGACTGAGACCCAGTACTTC. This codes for CASGTETQYF.

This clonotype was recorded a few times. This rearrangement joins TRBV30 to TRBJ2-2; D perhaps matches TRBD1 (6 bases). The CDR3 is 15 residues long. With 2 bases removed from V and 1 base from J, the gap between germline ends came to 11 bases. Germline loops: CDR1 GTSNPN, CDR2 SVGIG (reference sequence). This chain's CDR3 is CAWSRTALNTGELFF. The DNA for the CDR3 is TGTGCCTGGAGTAGGACAGCTTTGAACACCGGGGAGCTGTTTTTT.

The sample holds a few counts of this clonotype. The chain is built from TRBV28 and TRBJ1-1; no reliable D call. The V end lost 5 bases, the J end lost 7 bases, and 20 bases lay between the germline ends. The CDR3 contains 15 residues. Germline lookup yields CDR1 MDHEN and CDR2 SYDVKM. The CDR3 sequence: CASSPRLGRQSEAFF. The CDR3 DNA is TGTGCCAGCAGTCCCCGTCTGGGCCGGCAGAGTGAAGCTTTCTTT.

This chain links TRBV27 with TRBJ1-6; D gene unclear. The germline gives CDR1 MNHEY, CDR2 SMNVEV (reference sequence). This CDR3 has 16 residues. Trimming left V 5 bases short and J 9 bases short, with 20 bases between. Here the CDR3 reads CASSLSEGLEGSPLHF. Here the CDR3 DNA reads TGTGCCAGCAGTCTCTCCGAGGGCCTCGAAGGTTCACCCCTCCACTTT.

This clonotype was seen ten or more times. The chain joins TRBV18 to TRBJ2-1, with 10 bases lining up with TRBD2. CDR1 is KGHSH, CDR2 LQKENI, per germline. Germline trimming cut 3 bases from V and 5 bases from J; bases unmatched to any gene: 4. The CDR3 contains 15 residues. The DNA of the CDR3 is TGTGCCAGCTCACCGCCTAGCGGGGGACACAATGAGCAGTTCTTC. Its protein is CASSPPSGGHNEQFF. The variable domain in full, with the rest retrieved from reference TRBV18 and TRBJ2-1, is NAGVMQNPRHLVRRRGQEARLRCSPMKGHSHVYWYRQLPEEGLKFMVYLQKENIIDESGMPKERFSAEFPKEGPSILRIQQVVRGDSAAYFCASSPPSGGHNEQFFGPGTRLTVL.

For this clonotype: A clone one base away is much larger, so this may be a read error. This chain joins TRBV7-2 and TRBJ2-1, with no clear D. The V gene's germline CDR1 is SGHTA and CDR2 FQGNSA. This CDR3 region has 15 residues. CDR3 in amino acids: CASSLAQGSYKEQFF. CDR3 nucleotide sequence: TGTGCCAGCAGCTTAGCACAAGGCTCCTACAAAGAGCAGTTCTTC.

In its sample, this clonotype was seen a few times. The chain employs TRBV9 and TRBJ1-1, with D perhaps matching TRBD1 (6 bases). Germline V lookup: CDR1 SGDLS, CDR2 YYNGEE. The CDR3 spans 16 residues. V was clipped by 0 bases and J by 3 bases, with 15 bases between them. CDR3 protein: CASSVGRGARDTEAFF. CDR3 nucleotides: TGTGCCAGCAGCGTAGGTAGGGGGGCGCGAGACACTGAAGCTTTCTTT.

As DNA, the CDR3 is TGTGCCAGCAGCAAAGAGCGCCCAGGAGTCCTAGGACTAGCTTCCTACAATGAGCAGTTCTTC. It specifies CASSKERPGVLGLASYNEQFF. This chain joins TRBV21-1 and TRBJ2-1; TRBD2, as called in the table, went unchecked against the DNA. TRBV21-1 is designated a pseudogene. CDR3 length equals 21 residues.

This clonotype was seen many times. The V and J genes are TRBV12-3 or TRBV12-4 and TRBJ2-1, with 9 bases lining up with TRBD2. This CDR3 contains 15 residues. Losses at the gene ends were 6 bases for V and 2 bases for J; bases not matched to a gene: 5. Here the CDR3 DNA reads TGTGCCAGCAGCCAACTAGCGGGCCCCTACAATGAGCAGTTCTTC. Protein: CASSQLAGPYNEQFF.

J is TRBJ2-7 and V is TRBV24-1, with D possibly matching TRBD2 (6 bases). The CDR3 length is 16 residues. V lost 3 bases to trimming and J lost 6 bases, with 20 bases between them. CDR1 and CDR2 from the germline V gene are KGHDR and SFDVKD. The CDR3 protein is CATSDTPGASLGEQYF. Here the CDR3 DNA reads TGTGCCACCAGTGATACTCCGGGAGCCTCCCTAGGCGAGCAGTACTTC.

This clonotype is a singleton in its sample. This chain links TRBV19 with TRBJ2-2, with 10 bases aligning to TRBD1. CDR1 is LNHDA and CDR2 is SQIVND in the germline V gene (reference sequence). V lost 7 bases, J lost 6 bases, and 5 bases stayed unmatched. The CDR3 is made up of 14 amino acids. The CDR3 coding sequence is TGTGCCAGTAATGTAGGGACAGGGGCCGGGGAGCTGTTTTTT. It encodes CASNVGTGAGELFF.

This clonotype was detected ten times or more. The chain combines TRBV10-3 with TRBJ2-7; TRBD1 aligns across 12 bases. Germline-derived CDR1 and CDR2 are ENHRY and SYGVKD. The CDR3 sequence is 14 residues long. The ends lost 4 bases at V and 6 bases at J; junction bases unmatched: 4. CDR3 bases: TGTGCCATCAGTGTGGGACAGGGGGCGAGCGAGCAGTACTTC. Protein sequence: CAISVGQGASEQYF.

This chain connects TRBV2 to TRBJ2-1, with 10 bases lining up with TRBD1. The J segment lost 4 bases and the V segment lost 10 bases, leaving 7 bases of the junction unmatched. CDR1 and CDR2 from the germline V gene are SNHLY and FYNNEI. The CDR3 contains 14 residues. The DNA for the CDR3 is TGTGCCACTAAGGGGACAGGGGTATACAATGAGCAGTTCTTC. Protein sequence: CATKGTGVYNEQFF.

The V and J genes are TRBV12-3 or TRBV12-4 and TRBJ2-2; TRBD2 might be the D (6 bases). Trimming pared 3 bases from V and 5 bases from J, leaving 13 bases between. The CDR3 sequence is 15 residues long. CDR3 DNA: TGTGCCAGCAGTTTGGCTGGGGAGGCGACCGGGGAGCTGTTTTTT. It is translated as CASSLAGEATGELFF.

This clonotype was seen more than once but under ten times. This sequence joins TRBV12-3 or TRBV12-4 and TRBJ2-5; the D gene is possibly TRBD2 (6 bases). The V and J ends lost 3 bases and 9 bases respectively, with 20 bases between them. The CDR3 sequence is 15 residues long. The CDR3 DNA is TGTGCCAGCAGTTTCAAAAACCATTCCCGGAGGGCCCAGTACTTC. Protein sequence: CASSFKNHSRRAQYF.

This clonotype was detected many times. The CDR3 DNA follows: TGTGCCAGCAGTTACTCGGAGGGAACCGGGGAGCTGTTTTTT. Translating it yields CASSYSEGTGELFF. The chain recombines TRBV6-5 with TRBJ2-2; possible D gene TRBD2, 6 bases. CDR3 length equals 14 residues. The germline CDR1 and CDR2 sequences are MNHEY and SVGAGI. V lost 0 bases and J lost 5, with 7 bases in between.

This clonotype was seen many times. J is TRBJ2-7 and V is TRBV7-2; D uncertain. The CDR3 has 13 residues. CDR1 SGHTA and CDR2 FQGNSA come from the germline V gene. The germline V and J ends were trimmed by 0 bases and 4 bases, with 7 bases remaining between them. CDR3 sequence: CASSLADGYEQYF. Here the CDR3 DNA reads TGTGCCAGCAGCTTAGCGGACGGTTACGAGCAGTACTTC.

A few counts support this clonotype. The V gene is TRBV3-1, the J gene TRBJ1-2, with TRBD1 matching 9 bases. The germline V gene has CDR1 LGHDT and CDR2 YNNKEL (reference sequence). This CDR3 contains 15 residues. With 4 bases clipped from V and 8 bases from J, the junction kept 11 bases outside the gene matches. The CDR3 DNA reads TGTGCCAGCAGCCCCCAGGACAGGGGAAGAGGAGGCTACACCTTC. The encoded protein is CASSPQDRGRGGYTF. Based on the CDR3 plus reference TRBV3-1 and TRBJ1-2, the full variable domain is DTAVSQTPKYLVTQMGNDKSIKCEQNLGHDTMYWYKQDSKKFLKIMFSYNNKELIINETVPNRFSPKSPDKAHLNLHINSLELGDSAVYFCASSPQDRGRGGYTFGSGTRLTVV.

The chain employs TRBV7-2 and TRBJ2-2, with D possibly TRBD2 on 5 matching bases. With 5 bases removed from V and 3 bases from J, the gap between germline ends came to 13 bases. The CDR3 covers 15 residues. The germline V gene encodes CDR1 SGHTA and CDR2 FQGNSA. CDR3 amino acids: CASSLGSVDTGELFF. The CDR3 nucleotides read TGTGCCAGCAGCCTTGGGAGCGTAGACACCGGGGAGCTGTTTTTT. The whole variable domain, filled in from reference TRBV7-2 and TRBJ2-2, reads GAGVSQSPSNKVTEKGKDVELRCDPISGHTALYWYRQSLGQGLEFLIYFQGNSAPDKSGLPSDRFSAERTGGSVSTLTIQRTQQEDSAVYLCASSLGSVDTGELFFGEGSRLTVL.

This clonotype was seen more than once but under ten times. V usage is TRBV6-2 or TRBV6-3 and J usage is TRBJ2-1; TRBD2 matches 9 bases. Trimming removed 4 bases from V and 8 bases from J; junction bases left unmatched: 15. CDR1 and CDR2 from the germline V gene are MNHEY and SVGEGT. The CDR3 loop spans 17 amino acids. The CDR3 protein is CASSSPRRVAGVDEQFF. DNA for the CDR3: TGTGCCAGCAGTTCCCCAAGGAGGGTAGCGGGAGTGGATGAGCAGTTCTTC.

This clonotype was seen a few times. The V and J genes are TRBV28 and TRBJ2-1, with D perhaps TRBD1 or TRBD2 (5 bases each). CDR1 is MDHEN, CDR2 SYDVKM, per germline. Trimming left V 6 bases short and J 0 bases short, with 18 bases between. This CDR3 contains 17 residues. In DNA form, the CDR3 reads TGTGCCAGCAGGACCGATACCGGGACCGACTCCTACAATGAGCAGTTCTTC. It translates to CASRTDTGTDSYNEQFF.

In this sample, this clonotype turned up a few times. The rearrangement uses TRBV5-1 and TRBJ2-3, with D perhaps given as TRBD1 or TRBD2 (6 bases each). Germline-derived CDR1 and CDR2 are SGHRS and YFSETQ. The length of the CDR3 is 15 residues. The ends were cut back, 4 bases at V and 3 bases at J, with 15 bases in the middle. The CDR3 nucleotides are TGCGCCAGCAGCCAAACAGGGCGGGAAACAGATACGCAGTATTTT. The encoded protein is CASSQTGRETDTQYF.

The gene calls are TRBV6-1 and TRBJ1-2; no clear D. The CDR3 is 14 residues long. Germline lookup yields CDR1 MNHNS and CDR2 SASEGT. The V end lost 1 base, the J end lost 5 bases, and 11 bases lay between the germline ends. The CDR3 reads CASSEGRQLYGYTF. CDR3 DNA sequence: TGTGCCAGCAGTGAAGGGCGTCAGTTGTATGGCTACACCTTC.

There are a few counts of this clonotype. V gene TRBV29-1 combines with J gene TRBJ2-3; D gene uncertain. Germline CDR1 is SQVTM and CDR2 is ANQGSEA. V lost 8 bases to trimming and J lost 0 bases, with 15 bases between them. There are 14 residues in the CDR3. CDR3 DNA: TGCAGCCCTAAATTGTGGTTAAGCACAGATACGCAGTATTTT. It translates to CSPKLWLSTDTQYF.

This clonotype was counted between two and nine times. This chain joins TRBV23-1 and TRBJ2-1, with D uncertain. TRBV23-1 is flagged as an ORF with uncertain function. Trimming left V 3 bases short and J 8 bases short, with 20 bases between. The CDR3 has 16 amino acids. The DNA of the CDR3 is TGCGCCAGCAGTCAGGCTTGGACGGTACTTCTCTATGAGCAGTTCTTC. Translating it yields CASSQAWTVLLYEQFF.

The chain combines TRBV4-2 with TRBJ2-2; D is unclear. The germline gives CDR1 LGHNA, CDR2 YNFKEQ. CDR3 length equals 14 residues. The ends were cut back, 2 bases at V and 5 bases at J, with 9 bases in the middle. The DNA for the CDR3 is TGTGCCAGCAGCCAATACCGGCAAACCGGGGAGCTGTTTTTT. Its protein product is CASSQYRQTGELFF.

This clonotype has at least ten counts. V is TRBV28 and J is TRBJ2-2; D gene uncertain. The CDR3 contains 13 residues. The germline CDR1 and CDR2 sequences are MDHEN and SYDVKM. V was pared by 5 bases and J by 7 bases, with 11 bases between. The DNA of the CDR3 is TGTGCCAGCAGTACCCCCTCAGTCGGGGAGCTGTTTTTT. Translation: CASSTPSVGELFF.